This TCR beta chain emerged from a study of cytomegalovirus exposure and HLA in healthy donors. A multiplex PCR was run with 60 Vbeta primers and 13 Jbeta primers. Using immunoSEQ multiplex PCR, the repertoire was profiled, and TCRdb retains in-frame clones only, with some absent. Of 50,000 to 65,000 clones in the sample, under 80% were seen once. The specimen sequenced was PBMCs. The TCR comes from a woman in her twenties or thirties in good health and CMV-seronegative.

CDR3 DNA: TGCGCCAGCAGTGAGGACGCTAGCGGGAGGAGCACAGATACGCAGTATTTT. It codes for CASSEDASGRSTDTQYF. V and J are TRBV10-1 and TRBJ2-3; 11 bases line up with TRBD2. CDR3 length equals 17 residues. Germline V gives CDR1 WNHNN, CDR2 SYGVQD (reference sequence). Trimming cost V 2 bases and J 0 bases; bases outside gene matches: 4.